What follows are 29 T cell receptor beta chains derived from one specimen sequenced in a study of blood T cells in healthy people across ages. Alongside a J-beta primer mix, a sample-barcoded 5' primer served in a second PCR lasting 7 to 11 cycles. TCRdb called the 5' RACE reads again in MiXCR, with one record for every CDR3 protein. This table has about 1,400,000 distinct CDR3 sequences, 40% to 50% appearing once. The sequencing input was blood. The receptors stem from a woman aged 18-29 years in good health.

This clonotype was counted many times. The chain combines TRBV7-6 with TRBJ2-5; 8 bases align to TRBD1. The CDR3 has 14 amino acids. The V gene end was trimmed by 2 bases and the J gene end by 5 bases; junction bases not matched to a gene: 4. Germline V gene sequence: CDR1 SGHVS, CDR2 FNYEAQ. This CDR3 is CASSLFTGGETQYF. In DNA form, the CDR3 reads TGTGCCAGCAGCTTATTCACAGGGGGTGAGACCCAGTACTTC.

The chain joins TRBV10-2 to TRBJ1-5; D is unresolved. CDR1 is WSHSY and CDR2 is SAAADI in the germline V gene. V shed 8 bases and J shed 5 bases, with 13 bases lying between them. The CDR3 is 13 residues long. The CDR3 coding sequence is TGCGCCAGCTCAAGGTCTCAATATCAGCCCCAGCATTTT. Its protein is CASSRSQYQPQHF.

The chain has TRBV5-6 and TRBJ2-5, with 8 nucleotides matching TRBD2. Germline loops: CDR1 SGHDT, CDR2 YYEEEE. J lost 4 bases, V lost 2 bases, and 1 base had no gene match. The CDR3 totals 13 residues. The CDR3, as DNA: TGTGCCAGCAGCTTCCTAGCGGGAGAGACCCAGTACTTC. Encoded protein: CASSFLAGETQYF.

This clonotype has just one count. This sequence joins TRBV12-5 and TRBJ2-5, with 9 bases lining up with TRBD2. The CDR3 loop spans 15 amino acids. After removal of 5 bases from V and 5 bases from J, the junction contained 9 bases not matched to a gene. Germline V lookup: CDR1 LGHNT, CDR2 FRNRAP. CDR3: CASGQGTSSGETQYF. The CDR3 DNA is TGTGCTAGTGGTCAGGGGACTAGCTCGGGGGAGACCCAGTACTTC.

In this sample, this clonotype turned up a few times. The chain joins TRBV20-1 to TRBJ1-2; the D is unclear. This CDR3 region has 15 residues. The V end lost 0 bases, the J end lost 0 bases, and 11 bases lay between the germline ends. Germline values: CDR1 DFQATT, CDR2 SNEGSKA (reference sequence). CDR3 residues: CSARDPARANYGYTF. The CDR3 bases are TGCAGTGCTAGAGATCCTGCAAGAGCTAACTATGGCTACACCTTC.

The chain is built from TRBV20-1 and TRBJ2-7; D is possibly TRBD1 (6 bases). V was pared by 5 bases and J by 2 bases, with 16 bases between. The V gene's germline CDR1 is DFQATT and CDR2 SNEGSKA (reference sequence). This CDR3 is built from 14 residues. CDR3 coding DNA: TGCAGTGCTCTTGCCCAGACAGGACCCTACGAGCAGTACTTC. Translating it yields CSALAQTGPYEQYF.

CDR3: CASNKRRRLAGGSVQETQYF. CDR3 bases: TGTGCCAGCAACAAAAGGAGGAGACTAGCGGGAGGCTCGGTCCAAGAGACCCAGTACTTC. V and J are TRBV5-6 and TRBJ2-5; 13 positions match TRBD2. CDR3 length: 20 amino acids. CDR1 and CDR2 (germline): SGHDT, YYEEEE. Trimming removed 6 bases from V and 1 base from J; junction bases left unmatched: 18. Drawing the rest from reference TRBV5-6 and TRBJ2-5, the complete variable domain is DAGVTQSPTHLIKTRGQQVTLRCSPKSGHDTVSWYQQALGQGPQFIFQYYEEEERQRGNFPDRFSGHQFPNYSSELNVNALLLGDSALYLCASNKRRRLAGGSVQETQYFGPGTRLLVL.

Only a few counts were recorded for this clonotype. In DNA form, the CDR3 reads TGTGCCAGCAGTGAAGGTATTCCCACAGATACGCAGTATTTT. Protein: CASSEGIPTDTQYF. V usage is TRBV2 and J usage is TRBJ2-3; D is ambiguous. CDR1 SNHLY and CDR2 FYNNEI come from the germline V gene. This CDR3 contains 14 residues. Trimming stripped 1 base from V and 2 bases from J, with 7 bases between. Looking up the rest from reference TRBV2 and TRBJ2-3 gives the full variable domain: EPEVTQTPSHQVTQMGQEVILRCVPISNHLYFYWYRQILGQKVEFLVSFYNNEISEKSEIFDDQFSVERPDGSNFTLKIRSTKLEDSAMYFCASSEGIPTDTQYFGPGTRLTVL.

The chain joins TRBV7-2 to TRBJ2-7; D gene ambiguous. The CDR3 covers 16 residues. V lost 1 base, J lost 6 bases, and 19 bases lay in between. Germline lookup yields CDR1 SGHTA and CDR2 FQGNSA. The CDR3 protein is CASSLELASPYLEQYF. The CDR3, as DNA: TGTGCCAGCAGCTTAGAGCTCGCGTCCCCTTATCTCGAGCAGTACTTC.

In regard to this clonotype: At one end the junction does not follow the germline gene, possibly because of a read error. This chain uses TRBV6-5 with TRBJ2-1, with 8 positions matching TRBD2. The germline CDR1 and CDR2 sequences are MNHEY and SVGAGI. The CDR3 runs 15 residues. CDR3 protein: CTSSYVAGGYNEQFF. The CDR3 DNA is TGTACCAGCAGTTACGTGGCGGGAGGCTACAATGAGCAGTTCTTC.

This clonotype was seen more than once but under ten times. V usage is TRBV4-1 and J usage is TRBJ2-7; 10 bases align to TRBD2. The CDR3 totals 16 residues. With 1 base clipped from V and 4 bases from J, the junction kept 7 bases outside the gene matches. From germline, CDR1 is MGHRA and CDR2 YSYEKL. CDR3 nucleotides: TGCGCCAGCAGCCAAGTGGGTAGCGGGGGGATTTACGAGCAGTACTTC. It codes for CASSQVGSGGIYEQYF.

Only a few counts were recorded for this clonotype. At one end, the junction sequence differs from germline, possibly due to a read error. V usage is TRBV5-6 and J usage is TRBJ2-5; D not certain. The J call may not be correct, given that the DNA end is closer to TRBJ2-7. The CDR3 loop spans 13 amino acids. CDR1 and CDR2 from the germline V gene are SGHDT and YYEEEE. This CDR3 reads CASSLGDSNEQYF. Written as DNA, the CDR3 is TGTGCCAGCAGCTTGGGTGACTCCAACGAGCAGTACTTC.

The J gene is TRBJ2-5, the V gene TRBV7-9; 11 bases are a match to TRBD2. The length of the CDR3 is 16 residues. Looked up from germline, CDR1 is SEHNR and CDR2 is FQNEAQ (reference sequence). Trimming at V came to 5 bases and at J to 7 bases, leaving 12 bases not matched to a gene. The DNA of the CDR3 is TGTGCCAGCAGCGCGACCGGGACTAGCGGTTTGGGGACCCAGTACTTC. This encodes CASSATGTSGLGTQYF.

J is TRBJ1-2 and V is TRBV10-3; 9 bases are a match to TRBD1. CDR3 length: 15 amino acids. Germline CDR1 ENHRY, CDR2 SYGVKD. V was pared by 11 bases and J by 2 bases, with 12 bases of the junction left unmatched. CDR3 nucleotides: TGTGCCTCACGGGGACAGGGCGGCCCAAACTATGGCTACACCTTC. It encodes CASRGQGGPNYGYTF.

A few counts support this clonotype. The chain carries TRBV2 and TRBJ1-6, with D perhaps TRBD1 (5 bases). This CDR3 comprises 17 residues. With 6 bases removed from V and 9 bases from J, the gap between germline ends came to 24 bases. Germline V gene lookup returns CDR1 SNHLY and CDR2 FYNNEI. The CDR3 region has the DNA TGTGCCAGCAGCCTCTCGGGGGGGGGACTACAACCTTCACCCCTCCACTTT. It translates to CASSLSGGGLQPSPLHF.

This clonotype was recorded only once. Sequence at one end of the junction differs from germline and may be a read error. This chain uses TRBV7-6 with TRBJ2-7; possible D gene TRBD2, 6 bases. CDR1 SGHVS and CDR2 FNYEAQ come from the germline V gene. The CDR3 sequence is 13 residues long. CDR3 bases: TGTGTCAGCAGCTCGACGGGGCGGGGCGAGCAGTACTTC. Amino acid sequence: CVSSSTGRGEQYF. Drawing the rest from reference TRBV7-6 and TRBJ2-7, the complete variable domain is GAGVSQSPRYKVTKRGQDVALRCDPISGHVSLYWYRQALGQGPEFLTYFNYEAQQDKSGLPNDRFSAERPEGSISTLTIQRTEQRDSAMYRCVSSSTGRGEQYFGPGTRLTVT.

This clonotype showed up just a few times. The junction shows a germline mismatch at one end, possibly a read error. The rearrangement joins TRBV4-1 to TRBJ2-7; D could derive from TRBD1 or TRBD2 (6 bases each). CDR1 is MGHRA and CDR2 is YSYEKL in the germline V gene. The CDR3 has 15 amino acids. The DNA of the CDR3 is TGCGCCAGCACCCAAGTGGAGGGGGGCAGCTACGAGCAGTACTTC. It codes for CASTQVEGGSYEQYF.

This sequence joins TRBV6-1 and TRBJ2-1; 12 bases agree with TRBD2. V dropped 7 bases and J dropped 3; count of bases not matched to a gene: 4. From germline, CDR1 is MNHNS and CDR2 SASEGT. The CDR3 has 15 residues. CDR3: CASTPGLAGYNEQFF. The CDR3 nucleotides read TGTGCCAGCACACCGGGACTAGCGGGCTACAATGAGCAGTTCTTC.

This clonotype appeared many times. V is TRBV28 and J is TRBJ2-1; 7 nucleotides agree with TRBD1. This CDR3 region has 16 residues. J was trimmed by 5 bases and V by 3 bases; bases with no gene match: 10. Germline CDR1 reads MDHEN; CDR2 reads SYDVKM. The CDR3 DNA sequence: TGTGCCAGCAGTTTTAGGGGACAGTTCGGTAACAATGAGCAGTTCTTC. It is translated as CASSFRGQFGNNEQFF.

J is TRBJ2-3 and V is TRBV2; possible D gene TRBD1, 6 bases. Trimming took 10 bases from V and 1 from J, leaving 18 bases between them. The V gene's germline CDR1 is SNHLY and CDR2 FYNNEI. CDR3 size: 15 residues. CDR3 DNA: TGTGCCACCCAGCTTGGACAGATAGGCACAGATACGCAGTATTTT. It yields the protein CATQLGQIGTDTQYF. Complete variable domain (other parts from reference TRBV2 and TRBJ2-3): EPEVTQTPSHQVTQMGQEVILRCVPISNHLYFYWYRQILGQKVEFLVSFYNNEISEKSEIFDDQFSVERPDGSNFTLKIRSTKLEDSAMYFCATQLGQIGTDTQYFGPGTRLTVL.

The chain carries TRBV12-3 or TRBV12-4 and TRBJ1-2, with D perhaps matching TRBD1 (5 bases). Trimming left V 6 bases short and J 6 bases short, with 23 bases between. The CDR3 consists of 16 residues. The CDR3 reads CASSQETAIVWDGYTF. DNA for the CDR3: TGTGCCAGCAGCCAAGAGACAGCTATCGTATGGGATGGCTACACCTTC.

The chain recombines TRBV25-1 with TRBJ2-2, with D perhaps TRBD1 or TRBD2 (6 bases each). Germline-derived CDR1 and CDR2 are MGHDK and SYGVNS. V was trimmed by 2 bases and J by 7 bases, leaving 11 bases between them. The CDR3 contains 14 residues. CDR3 region: CASSEMGGGGELFF. The DNA of the CDR3 is TGTGCCAGCAGTGAAATGGGGGGCGGCGGGGAGCTGTTTTTT.

This clonotype was counted between two and nine times. The rearrangement links TRBV20-1 to TRBJ2-7; D is perhaps TRBD2 (5 bases). Germline V gives CDR1 DFQATT, CDR2 SNEGSKA (reference sequence). The V and J ends lost 6 bases and 6 bases respectively, with 18 bases between them. There are 13 residues in the CDR3. The CDR3 region has the DNA TGCAGTGCCCCTTCGGGATGGACTCGCGAGCAGTACTTC. It specifies CSAPSGWTREQYF.

The V and J genes are TRBV21-1 and TRBJ2-1; the table's TRBD2 call for D was not verified on the DNA. TRBV21-1 is listed as a pseudogene. The CDR3 totals 21 residues. The CDR3 here is CASSSSGTSGTQAKVDNEQFF. The CDR3 nucleotides read TGTGCCAGCAGCTCGAGTGGGACTAGCGGGACCCAGGCAAAGGTCGACAATGAGCAGTTCTTC.

The J gene is TRBJ2-3, the V gene TRBV20-1; D unclear. Germline loops: CDR1 DFQATT, CDR2 SNEGSKA (reference sequence). This CDR3 has 12 amino acids. Deletions cut 1 base from V and 7 bases from J, with 9 bases between. CDR3 nucleotide sequence: TGCAGTGCTAGAGGGCAGACTTATACGCAGTATTTT. It codes for CSARGQTYTQYF.

In its sample, this clonotype was seen many times. This chain uses TRBV20-1 with TRBJ2-4, with D tentatively TRBD2 (6 bases). Trimming shortened V by 6 bases and J by 1 base, and 16 bases separated the two germline ends. The CDR3 runs 15 residues. CDR1 and CDR2 from the germline V gene are DFQATT and SNEGSKA (reference sequence). This CDR3 reads CSARGIGVAKNIQYF. DNA of the CDR3: TGCAGTGCCCGGGGGATAGGGGTGGCCAAAAACATTCAGTACTTC.

The V gene is TRBV6-5, the J gene TRBJ2-2, with 12 bases aligning to TRBD2. Germline trimming cut 0 bases from V and 0 bases from J; bases unmatched to any gene: 2. The CDR3 covers 18 residues. Germline CDR1 and CDR2: MNHEY and SVGAGI. The CDR3 DNA follows: TGTGCCAGCAGTTACTCGGGACTAGCGGGCCCGAACACCGGGGAGCTGTTTTTT. It encodes CASSYSGLAGPNTGELFF.

This chain links TRBV6-1 with TRBJ1-1; D may be TRBD1 (5 bases). The germline gives CDR1 MNHNS, CDR2 SASEGT. The CDR3 loop spans 14 amino acids. Trimming took 2 bases from V and 4 from J, leaving 11 bases between them. The CDR3 DNA follows: TGTGCCAGCAGTGAACTGACCGGGGGCACTGAAGCTTTCTTT. This sequence encodes CASSELTGGTEAFF.

The V gene is TRBV11-2, the J gene TRBJ2-1; 10 nucleotides agree with TRBD1. This CDR3 is built from 16 residues. Looked up from germline, CDR1 is SGHAT and CDR2 is FQNNGV. V trimming: 3 bases; J trimming: 6 bases; junction bases outside the gene matches: 8. CDR3 DNA sequence: TGTGCCAGCAGCTTTACCGCGGGACAGGGGTTCAATGAGCAGTTCTTC. Translated: CASSFTAGQGFNEQFF.